This is a list of T cell receptor beta chains from one sample in a study of blood T cell repertoires in COVID-19. Produced via immunoSEQ multiplex PCR; TCRdb's table is partial and in-frame only. Of some 190,000 clones in the sample, 65% to 85% were seen once. Source material: PBMCs or T cells enriched from blood (not recorded which). These receptors originate from a woman aged 25 to 39 who had been exposed to COVID-19. CDR3s include the opening cysteine and the closing phenylalanine or tryptophan. The order of the fields is D gene, V gene, clone size, J gene, CDR3 protein, CDR3 DNA. D genes are given only for firm matches. Some rows have no size entry. The others give once, few or many, or a class for an expanded clone.

TRBD1	TRBV12-3/TRBV12-4	few	TRBJ1-2	CASRSQGLGYTF	TGTGCCAGCAGGTCACAGGGGCTTGGCTACACCTTC
NA	TRBV11-2	once	TRBJ2-3	CASSLPSGGDTQYF	TGTGCCAGCAGCTTACCGAGCGGAGGGGATACGCAGTATTTT
NA	TRBV5-1	NA	TRBJ2-7	CASSFAGRDNEQYF	TGCGCCAGCAGCTTTGCAGGGAGGGACAACGAGCAGTACTTC
NA	TRBV12-3/TRBV12-4	NA	TRBJ1-5	CASSLAGAQPQHF	TGTGCCAGCAGTTTAGCAGGGGCGCAGCCCCAGCATTTT
NA	TRBV6-2/TRBV6-3	NA	TRBJ2-7	CASSDSPRRSYEQYF	TGTGCCAGCAGTGATTCCCCACGCAGGTCCTACGAGCAGTACTTC
NA	TRBV29-1	NA	TRBJ2-7	CSVEGRNAYEQYF	TGCAGCGTTGAAGGGAGGAACGCCTACGAGCAGTACTTC
NA	TRBV11-2	few	TRBJ1-6	CASSFSGVRGNSPLHF	TGTGCCAGCAGCTTTTCAGGGGTGCGCGGTAATTCACCCCTCCACTTT
TRBD1	TRBV5-6	NA	TRBJ1-5	CASSVRTGGEQPQHF	TGTGCCAGCAGCGTTCGGACAGGGGGCGAGCAGCCCCAGCATTTT
NA	TRBV9	many	TRBJ2-6	CASSSVSGANVLTF	TGTGCCAGCAGCTCCGTCTCTGGGGCCAACGTCCTGACTTTC
NA	TRBV6-2/TRBV6-3	NA	TRBJ2-3	CASSQLRQGTDTQYF	TGTGCCAGCAGCCAGTTGCGACAGGGCACAGATACGCAGTATTTT
NA	TRBV27	once	TRBJ2-7	CASRQTGTYEQYF	TGTGCCAGCAGGCAAACAGGCACCTACGAGCAGTACTTC
NA	TRBV15	once	TRBJ1-1	CATSSWTGITEAFF	TGTGCCACCAGCTCCTGGACGGGAATCACTGAAGCTTTCTTT
TRBD1	TRBV11-2	NA	TRBJ2-7	CASWPGQGSYEQYF	TGTGCCAGTTGGCCGGGACAGGGGTCCTACGAGCAGTACTTC
TRBD1	TRBV18	few	TRBJ1-2	CASSPTAGTGGPSSYGYTF	TGTGCCAGCTCACCAACCGCCGGGACAGGGGGCCCCTCTTCTTATGGCTACACCTTC
NA	TRBV18	NA	TRBJ2-1	CASSPQQNEQFF	TGTGCCAGCTCACCACAGCAAAATGAGCAGTTCTTC
NA	TRBV3-1/TRBV3-2	NA	TRBJ1-2	CASSQDGGVGYGYTF	TGTGCCAGCAGCCAAGATGGCGGGGTCGGCTATGGCTACACCTTC
NA	TRBV5-1	NA	TRBJ1-5	CASSSNPGGNQPQHF	TGCGCCAGCAGCTCCAACCCGGGGGGAAATCAGCCCCAGCATTTT